What follows are 2 T cell receptor beta chains derived from one specimen sequenced in a study of blood T cell repertoires in COVID-19. Profiled with immunoSEQ multiplex PCR; TCRdb holds only in-frame clones, not every one. The repertoire holds under 250,000 clones, with approximately 89% as singletons. Sequenced input: peripheral blood. The receptor set was obtained from a middle-aged woman with acute or convalescent COVID-19.

The J gene is TRBJ2-5, the V gene TRBV11-3; TRBD1 matches at 7 bases. This CDR3 region has 13 residues. Trimming removed 5 bases from V and 5 bases from J; junction bases left unmatched: 5. From germline, CDR1 is SGHNT and CDR2 YENEEA. The DNA of the CDR3 is TGTGCCAGCAGCGTGGGACAGTCGGAGACCCAGTACTTC. Its protein is CASSVGQSETQYF.

The chain employs TRBV6-5 and TRBJ2-2, with D maybe TRBD2 (7 bases). The CDR3 has 15 residues. Germline CDR1 reads MNHEY; CDR2 reads SVGAGI. Between the trimmed V and J ends, which lost 6 bases and 4 bases, there was a span of 15 bases. The CDR3 nucleotides read TGTGCCAGCAGACCCTTCGCGGGGGCCACCGGGGAGCTGTTTTTT. Translated: CASRPFAGATGELFF.